This T cell receptor beta chain was recovered during a study of OX40 agonist ivuxolimab in advanced cancers. Study-wide context: Ivuxolimab, an agonistic anti-OX40 (CD134) antibody, was given to patients. With a range of roughly 23 to 79, age averaged 60 years, and 65% to 85% were male. Partial responses were recorded for three patients, including one with hepatocellular carcinoma and two with cutaneous melanoma.

CDR3 size: 13 residues. V gave up 4 bases and J gave up 6 bases, with 9 bases separating them. Germline V gene data show CDR1 as SGHTA and CDR2 as FQGNSA. TCRdb's copy holds only in-frame clones and misses some; the assay was immunoSEQ multiplex PCR. This sample yields 85,000 or so clones, of which 80% to 90% are seen a single time; around 2% belongs to the top ten. Blood was sampled at baseline, cycle 4 day 1, and cycle 7 day 1. The sample consisted of CD4+ or CD8+ T cells sorted from blood, taken in a trial of the OX40 agonist ivuxolimab. V usage is TRBV7-2 and J usage is TRBJ2-2; unclear D gene. This clonotype originated in an adult with an advanced solid tumor such as melanoma, head and neck, liver or kidney cancer. CDR3 nucleotide sequence: TGTGCCAGCAGCTCAAATTACGCCGGGGAGCTGTTTTTT. It specifies CASSSNYAGELFF.